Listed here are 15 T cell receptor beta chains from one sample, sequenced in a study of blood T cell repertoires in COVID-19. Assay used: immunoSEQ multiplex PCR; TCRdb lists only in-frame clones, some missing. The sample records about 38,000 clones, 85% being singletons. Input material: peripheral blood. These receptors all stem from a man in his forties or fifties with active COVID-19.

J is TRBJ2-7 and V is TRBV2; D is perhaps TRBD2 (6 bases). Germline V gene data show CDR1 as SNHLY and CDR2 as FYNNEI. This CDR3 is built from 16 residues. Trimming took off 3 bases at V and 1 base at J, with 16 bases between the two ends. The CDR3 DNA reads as TGTGCCAGCAGTGATGAAGGTGGGGCGGGGTCCTACGAGCAGTACTTC. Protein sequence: CASSDEGGAGSYEQYF.

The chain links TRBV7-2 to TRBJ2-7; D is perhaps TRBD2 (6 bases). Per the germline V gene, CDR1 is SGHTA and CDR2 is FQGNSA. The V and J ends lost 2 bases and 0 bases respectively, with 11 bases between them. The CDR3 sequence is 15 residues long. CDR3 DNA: TGTGCCAGCAGCTTAACTGGGGGGAGCTCCTACGAGCAGTACTTC. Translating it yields CASSLTGGSSYEQYF.

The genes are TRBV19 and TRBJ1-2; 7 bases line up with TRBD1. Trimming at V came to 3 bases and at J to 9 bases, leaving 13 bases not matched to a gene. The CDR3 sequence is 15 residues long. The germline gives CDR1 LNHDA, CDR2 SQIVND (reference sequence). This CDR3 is CASSIFQEGTVSYTF. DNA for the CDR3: TGTGCCAGTAGTATTTTCCAGGAGGGGACAGTCAGCTACACCTTC.

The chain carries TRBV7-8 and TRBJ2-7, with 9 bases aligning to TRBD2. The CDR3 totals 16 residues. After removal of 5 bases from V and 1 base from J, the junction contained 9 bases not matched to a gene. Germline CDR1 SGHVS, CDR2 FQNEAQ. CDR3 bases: TGTGCCAGCAGCCCCCAGCCGGGACTAGCATCCTACGAGCAGTACTTC. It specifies CASSPQPGLASYEQYF.

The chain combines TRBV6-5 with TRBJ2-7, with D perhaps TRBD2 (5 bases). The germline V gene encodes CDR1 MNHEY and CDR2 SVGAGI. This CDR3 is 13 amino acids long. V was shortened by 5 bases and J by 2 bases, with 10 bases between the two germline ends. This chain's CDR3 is CASSQSGTYEQYF. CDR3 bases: TGTGCCAGCAGTCAATCCGGGACCTACGAGCAGTACTTC.

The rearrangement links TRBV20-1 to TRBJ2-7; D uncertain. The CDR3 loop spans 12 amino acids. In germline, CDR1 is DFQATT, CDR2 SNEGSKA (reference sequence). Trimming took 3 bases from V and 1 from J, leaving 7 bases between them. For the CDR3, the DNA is TGCAGTGCTAGTCTGGAGTCCTACGAGCAGTACTTC. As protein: CSASLESYEQYF.

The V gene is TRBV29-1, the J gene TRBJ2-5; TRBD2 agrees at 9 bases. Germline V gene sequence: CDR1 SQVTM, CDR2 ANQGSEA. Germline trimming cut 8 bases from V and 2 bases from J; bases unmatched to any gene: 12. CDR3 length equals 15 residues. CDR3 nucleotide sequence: TGCAGCCTTCAATGGGGAGCGGGGGGACAAGAGACCCAGTACTTC. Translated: CSLQWGAGGQETQYF. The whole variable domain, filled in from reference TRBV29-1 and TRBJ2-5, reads SAVISQKPSRDICQRGTSLTIQCQVDSQVTMMFWYRQQPGQSLTLIATANQGSEATYESGFVIDKFPISRPNLTFSTLTVSNMSPEDSSIYLCSLQWGAGGQETQYFGPGTRLLVL.

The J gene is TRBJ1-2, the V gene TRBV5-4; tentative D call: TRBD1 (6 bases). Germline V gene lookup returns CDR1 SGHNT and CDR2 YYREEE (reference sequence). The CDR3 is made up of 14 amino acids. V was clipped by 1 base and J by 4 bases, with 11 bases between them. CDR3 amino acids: CASSLWQGPYGYTF. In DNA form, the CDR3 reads TGTGCCAGCAGCTTGTGGCAGGGGCCCTATGGCTACACCTTC. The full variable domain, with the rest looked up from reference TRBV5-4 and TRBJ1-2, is ETGVTQSPTHLIKTRGQQVTLRCSSQSGHNTVSWYQQALGQGPQFIFQYYREEENGRGNFPPRFSGLQFPNYSSELNVNALELDDSALYLCASSLWQGPYGYTFGSGTRLTVV.

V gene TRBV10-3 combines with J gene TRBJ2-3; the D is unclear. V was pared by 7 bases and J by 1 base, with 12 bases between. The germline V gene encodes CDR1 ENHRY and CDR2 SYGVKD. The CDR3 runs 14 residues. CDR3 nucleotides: TGTGCCATCACTCGAGAACCCGGCACAGATACGCAGTATTTT. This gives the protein CAITREPGTDTQYF.

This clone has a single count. The CDR3 here is CASSRTRDRGYEQYF. For the CDR3, the DNA is TGCGCCAGCAGCCGGACCCGGGACAGGGGCTACGAGCAGTACTTC. The V and J genes are TRBV4-1 and TRBJ2-7; TRBD1 matches 10 bases. The germline gives CDR1 MGHRA, CDR2 YSYEKL. After removal of 4 bases from V and 3 bases from J, the junction contained 6 bases not matched to a gene. The CDR3 is 15 amino acids.

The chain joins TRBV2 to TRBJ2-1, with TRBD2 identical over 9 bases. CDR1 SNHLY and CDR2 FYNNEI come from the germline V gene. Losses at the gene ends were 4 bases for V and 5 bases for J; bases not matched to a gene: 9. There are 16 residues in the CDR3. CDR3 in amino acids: CASSAPEERGDNEQFF. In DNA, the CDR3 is TGTGCCAGCAGTGCCCCTGAGGAGCGGGGGGACAATGAGCAGTTCTTC.

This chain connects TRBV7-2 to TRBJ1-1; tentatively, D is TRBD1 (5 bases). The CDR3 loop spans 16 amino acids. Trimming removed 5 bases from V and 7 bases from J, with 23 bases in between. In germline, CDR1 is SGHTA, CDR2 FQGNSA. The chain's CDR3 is CASSPPLRVKLLEAFF. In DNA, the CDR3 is TGTGCCAGCAGCCCCCCCCTCAGGGTTAAACTTCTTGAAGCTTTCTTT.

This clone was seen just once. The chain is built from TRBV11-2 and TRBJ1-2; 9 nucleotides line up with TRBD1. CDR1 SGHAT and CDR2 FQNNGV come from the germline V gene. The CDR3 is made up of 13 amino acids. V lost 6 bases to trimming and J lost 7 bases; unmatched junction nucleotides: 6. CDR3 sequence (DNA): TGTGCCAGCAGTTTACAGGGGGCTGGTGGCTACACCTTC. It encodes CASSLQGAGGYTF.

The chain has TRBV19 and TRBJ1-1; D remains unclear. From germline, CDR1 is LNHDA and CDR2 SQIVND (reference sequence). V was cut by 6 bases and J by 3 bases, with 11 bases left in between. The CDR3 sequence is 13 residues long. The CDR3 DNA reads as TGTGCCAGTAGGTTTTTCGGGGACACTGAAGCTTTCTTT. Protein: CASRFFGDTEAFF.

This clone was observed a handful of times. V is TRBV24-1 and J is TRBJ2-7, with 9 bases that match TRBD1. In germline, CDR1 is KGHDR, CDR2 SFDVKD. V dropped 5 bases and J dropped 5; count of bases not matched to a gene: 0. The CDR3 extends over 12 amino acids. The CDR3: CATSGDRDEQYF. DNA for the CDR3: TGTGCCACCAGTGGGGACAGGGACGAGCAGTACTTC.